Following are 3 T cell receptor beta chains from one sample sequenced in a study of blood T cell repertoires in COVID-19. Data came from immunoSEQ multiplex PCR; TCRdb stores just in-frame clones and leaves some out. This table holds fewer than 200,000 clones, about 75% found once. The specimen sequenced was peripheral blood. The receptors were sampled from a woman aged 70-85 years with acute or convalescent COVID-19.

The chain joins TRBV19 to TRBJ1-3; the match to TRBD1 covers 7 bases. This CDR3 has 17 residues. The germline CDR1 and CDR2 sequences are LNHDA and SQIVND (reference sequence). The trim removed 3 bases at V and 3 bases at J, leaving 11 bases unmatched. CDR3 DNA sequence: TGTGCCAGTAGTATCGACCGGGACAGCAGAGTTGGAAACACCATATATTTT. It yields the protein CASSIDRDSRVGNTIYF.

The chain has TRBV19 and TRBJ2-2; the D gene is possibly TRBD1 (5 bases). Trimming shortened V by 2 bases and J by 1 base, and 8 bases separated the two germline ends. The length of the CDR3 is 15 residues. Looked up from germline, CDR1 is LNHDA and CDR2 is SQIVND (reference sequence). In DNA form, the CDR3 reads TGTGCCAGTAGTATACAAGGGGAGAACACCGGGGAGCTGTTTTTT. The encoded protein is CASSIQGENTGELFF.

The J gene is TRBJ2-3, the V gene TRBV5-1, with D hard to call. Germline CDR1 SGHRS, CDR2 YFSETQ. Trimming removed 0 bases at V and 4 bases at J, with 9 bases between. The CDR3 has 14 residues. The CDR3 DNA reads as TGCGCCAGCAGCTTGGGATCCGCGGCAGATACGCAGTATTTT. It is translated as CASSLGSAADTQYF.